These 20 T cell receptor beta chains share one sample of origin, sequenced in a study of CD8+CD57+ T cells in acquired aplastic anemia. Genomic DNA acted as the template from which TCR beta VDJ combination and CDR3 sequence profiling were carried out. TCRdb reanalysed the reads using MiXCR and keeps one entry per CDR3 protein. This table has fewer than 250,000 distinct CDR3 sequences, approximately 50% appearing once. Sequencing used sorted CD4+, CD8+, or CD8+CD57+ T cells (not recorded which) from PBMCs. The receptors originated from a human donor in good health, serving as a control.

This chain joins TRBV7-2 and TRBJ2-5; 12 bases fit TRBD1. Trimming took 1 base from V and 5 from J; bases not matched to a gene: 5. The germline V gene has CDR1 SGHTA and CDR2 FQGNSA. The CDR3 has 16 amino acids. The CDR3 nucleotides are TGTGCCAGCAGCTTAGTGGGACAGGGGGCGCGGGAGACCCAGTACTTC. Amino acid sequence: CASSLVGQGARETQYF. Drawing the rest from reference TRBV7-2 and TRBJ2-5, the complete variable domain is GAGVSQSPSNKVTEKGKDVELRCDPISGHTALYWYRQSLGQGLEFLIYFQGNSAPDKSGLPSDRFSAERTGGSVSTLTIQRTQQEDSAVYLCASSLVGQGARETQYFGPGTRLLVL.

This clonotype is a singleton in its sample. The chain has TRBV20-1 and TRBJ1-1; no definite D call. Germline values: CDR1 DFQATT, CDR2 SNEGSKA (reference sequence). This CDR3 has 11 residues. Trimming pared 1 base from V and 0 bases from J, leaving 0 bases between. Written as DNA, the CDR3 is TGCAGTGCTAGAGTGAACACTGAAGCTTTCTTT. Protein sequence: CSARVNTEAFF.

The rearrangement links TRBV15 to TRBJ2-5, with 15 bases identical to TRBD2. CDR3 length equals 16 residues. With 1 base clipped from V and 3 bases from J, the junction kept 0 bases outside the gene matches. Germline V gene data show CDR1 as LNHNV and CDR2 as YYDKDF (reference sequence). CDR3 nucleotide sequence: TGTGCCACCAGCAGAGGGACTAGCGGGGGGGAAGAGACCCAGTACTTC. Protein: CATSRGTSGGEETQYF. Full variable domain (outside the CDR3, taken from reference TRBV15 and TRBJ2-5): DAMVIQNPRYQVTQFGKPVTLSCSQTLNHNVMYWYQQKSSQAPKLLFHYYDKDFNNEADTPDNFQSRRPNTSFCFLDIRSPGLGDTAMYLCATSRGTSGGEETQYFGPGTRLLVL.

The rearrangement links TRBV10-2 to TRBJ1-5, with 8 nucleotides matching TRBD1. The CDR3 totals 14 residues. The ends lost 6 bases at V and 6 bases at J; junction bases unmatched: 7. Per the germline V gene, CDR1 is WSHSY and CDR2 is SAAADI. The DNA of the CDR3 is TGCGCCAGCAGGGATGGACAGGGAGGTCAGCCCCAGCATTTT. Amino acids: CASRDGQGGQPQHF.

This clonotype was observed at least ten times. The chain employs TRBV20-1 and TRBJ1-1; D remains ambiguous. The V end lost 4 bases, the J end lost 11 bases, and 14 bases lay between the germline ends. Germline V lookup: CDR1 DFQATT, CDR2 SNEGSKA (reference sequence). This CDR3 has 11 amino acids. CDR3 region: CSAIFRPGAFF. As DNA, the CDR3 is TGCAGTGCTATATTTCGGCCCGGGGCTTTCTTT.

This chain uses TRBV7-2 with TRBJ2-5, with 11 nucleotides matching TRBD2. The J segment lost 1 base and the V segment lost 5 bases, leaving 6 bases of the junction unmatched. This CDR3 spans 16 amino acids. CDR1 and CDR2 (germline): SGHTA, FQGNSA. This CDR3 is CASSTASGRRQETQYF. CDR3 coding DNA: TGTGCCAGCAGCACCGCTAGCGGGAGGCGCCAAGAGACCCAGTACTTC. Full variable domain (remainder filled in from reference TRBV7-2 and TRBJ2-5): GAGVSQSPSNKVTEKGKDVELRCDPISGHTALYWYRQSLGQGLEFLIYFQGNSAPDKSGLPSDRFSAERTGGSVSTLTIQRTQQEDSAVYLCASSTASGRRQETQYFGPGTRLLVL.

The CDR3 DNA sequence: TGTGCCAGCAGCTTAGGGCCAGGGCAAACTGGAAACACCATATATTTT. It yields the protein CASSLGPGQTGNTIYF. The rearrangement uses TRBV7-6 and TRBJ1-3; D perhaps matches TRBD1 (5 bases). Germline CDR1 SGHVS, CDR2 FNYEAQ. CDR3 length equals 16 residues. V shed 1 base and J shed 2 bases, with 12 bases lying between them. Filled out from reference TRBV7-6 and TRBJ1-3, the complete variable domain reads GAGVSQSPRYKVTKRGQDVALRCDPISGHVSLYWYRQALGQGPEFLTYFNYEAQQDKSGLPNDRFSAERPEGSISTLTIQRTEQRDSAMYRCASSLGPGQTGNTIYFGEGSWLTVV.

The chain combines TRBV20-1 with TRBJ1-2; tentative D call: TRBD1 (6 bases). This CDR3 comprises 13 residues. Deletions cut 0 bases from V and 6 bases from J, with 11 bases between. Germline lookup yields CDR1 DFQATT and CDR2 SNEGSKA (reference sequence). CDR3 sequence (DNA): TGCAGTGCTAGAGATATGGGGACACATGGCTACACCTTC. Residues: CSARDMGTHGYTF.

This clonotype was detected many times. The V call is TRBV7-9, the J call TRBJ2-7; 7 bases agree with TRBD1. The V gene's germline CDR1 is SEHNR and CDR2 FQNEAQ (reference sequence). The CDR3 spans 14 residues. V lost 5 bases, J lost 2 bases, and 6 bases stayed unmatched. CDR3 loop: CASSPPGTAYEQYF. The CDR3 DNA follows: TGTGCCAGCAGCCCACCCGGGACAGCCTACGAGCAGTACTTC. Filled out from reference TRBV7-9 and TRBJ2-7, the complete variable domain reads DTGVSQNPRHKITKRGQNVTFRCDPISEHNRLYWYRQTLGQGPEFLTYFQNEAQLEKSRLLSDRFSAERPKGSFSTLEIQRTEQGDSAMYLCASSPPGTAYEQYFGPGTRLTVT.

This clonotype appeared a few times. This chain joins TRBV28 and TRBJ1-2; tentative D call: TRBD1 (6 bases). This CDR3 spans 16 amino acids. Germline values: CDR1 MDHEN, CDR2 SYDVKM. The V and J ends lost 2 bases and 3 bases respectively, with 16 bases between them. CDR3 bases: TGTGCCAGCAGTTTAGTAGTAGCTTGGACAGACTATGGCTACACCTTC. This encodes CASSLVVAWTDYGYTF.

The table lists this clonotype with a few counts. The gene calls are TRBV10-2 and TRBJ2-7; 13 bases are shared with TRBD2. Germline assignment: CDR1 WSHSY and CDR2 SAAADI. The V and J ends lost 7 bases and 2 bases, in that order; junction bases with no gene match: 5. The CDR3 sequence is 15 residues long. This CDR3 is CASNAGTSGAYEQYF. As DNA, the CDR3 is TGCGCCAGCAACGCCGGGACTAGCGGGGCCTACGAGCAGTACTTC.

The chain recombines TRBV7-2 with TRBJ1-5; no reliable D call. V was trimmed by 6 bases and J by 7 bases, leaving 16 bases between them. The CDR3 is made up of 14 amino acids. Per germline, CDR1 SGHTA and CDR2 FQGNSA. The CDR3 reads CASSFNGLAQPQHF. The DNA of the CDR3 is TGTGCCAGCAGTTTTAATGGGCTTGCCCAGCCCCAGCATTTT.

V and J are TRBV20-1 and TRBJ1-1; TRBD1 might be the D (5 bases). V was trimmed by 2 bases and J by 3 bases, leaving 13 bases between them. Per germline, CDR1 DFQATT and CDR2 SNEGSKA (reference sequence). The CDR3 consists of 14 residues. The chain's CDR3 is CSARRRTLYTEAFF. Written as DNA, the CDR3 is TGCAGTGCTAGAAGGAGGACACTCTACACTGAAGCTTTCTTT.

This clonotype was seen only a few times. The gene calls are TRBV4-3 and TRBJ2-6, with 12 bases that match TRBD1. Germline V gives CDR1 LGHNA, CDR2 YSLEER. The V segment lost 2 bases and the J segment 1 base; nucleotides outside the gene matches: 3. This CDR3 comprises 18 residues. The CDR3 loop is CASSQWDRGRSGANVLTF. The CDR3 DNA is TGCGCCAGCAGCCAATGGGACAGGGGGCGGTCTGGGGCCAACGTCCTGACTTTC.

Notes on this clonotype: One junction end disagrees with the germline gene, perhaps due to a read error. V usage is TRBV5-1 and J usage is TRBJ2-7; 8 positions match TRBD1. The germline V gene encodes CDR1 SGHRS and CDR2 YFSETQ. This CDR3 has 12 residues. Here the CDR3 reads CASSLDREEQYF. For the CDR3, the DNA is TGCGCCAGTAGCTTGGACAGGGAAGAGCAGTACTTC.

The DNA of the CDR3 is TGTGCCAGCACCAAGGGGGGGGCCAGCAGCGATGGCTACACCTTC. This encodes CASTKGGASSDGYTF. This sequence joins TRBV7-9 and TRBJ1-2; D perhaps matches TRBD1 (6 bases). Trimming cost V 7 bases and J 6 bases, with 21 bases left between them. The germline V gene encodes CDR1 SEHNR and CDR2 FQNEAQ (reference sequence). The CDR3 has 15 residues.

This clonotype was observed a handful of times. With a much larger clone just one base away, this may be a read error. The chain employs TRBV14 and TRBJ2-1; 9 bases fit TRBD1. Germline CDR1 reads SGHDN; CDR2 reads FVKESK. The CDR3 is 15 residues long. V shed 4 bases and J 8 bases; nucleotides not matched to a gene: 9. CDR3 in DNA: TGTGCCAGCAGCCTTCCGGGACAGGGAAACGATGAGCAGTTCTTC. Translated, it gives CASSLPGQGNDEQFF.

The genes are TRBV2 and TRBJ2-7; TRBD1 matches 10 bases. Trimming cost V 6 bases and J 6 bases; bases outside gene matches: 11. The germline gives CDR1 SNHLY, CDR2 FYNNEI. The CDR3 is 15 amino acids. The DNA for the CDR3 is TGTGCCAGCAGCCAGGGACAGGGGTTGGAGGGCGAGCAGTACTTC. Protein sequence: CASSQGQGLEGEQYF. Combining the CDR3 with reference TRBV2 and TRBJ2-7 gives the whole variable domain EPEVTQTPSHQVTQMGQEVILRCVPISNHLYFYWYRQILGQKVEFLVSFYNNEISEKSEIFDDQFSVERPDGSNFTLKIRSTKLEDSAMYFCASSQGQGLEGEQYFGPGTRLTVT.

The V call is TRBV10-3, the J call TRBJ1-5; 7 bases map to TRBD1. The CDR3 loop spans 13 amino acids. Germline CDR1 is ENHRY and CDR2 is SYGVKD. V dropped 6 bases and J dropped 5; count of bases not matched to a gene: 4. In DNA form, the CDR3 reads TGTGCCATCAGCGACAGGGAGGATCAGCCCCAGCATTTT. Its protein is CAISDREDQPQHF.

The V and J genes are TRBV6-4 and TRBJ1-4; 7 bases map to TRBD1. The CDR3 spans 13 residues. J lost 8 bases, V lost 5 bases, and 5 bases had no gene match. Germline assignment: CDR1 MRHNA and CDR2 SNTAGT. CDR3 nucleotides: TGTGCCAGCAGTTCCGGGACAGCGGAAAAACTGTTTTTT. It codes for CASSSGTAEKLFF.